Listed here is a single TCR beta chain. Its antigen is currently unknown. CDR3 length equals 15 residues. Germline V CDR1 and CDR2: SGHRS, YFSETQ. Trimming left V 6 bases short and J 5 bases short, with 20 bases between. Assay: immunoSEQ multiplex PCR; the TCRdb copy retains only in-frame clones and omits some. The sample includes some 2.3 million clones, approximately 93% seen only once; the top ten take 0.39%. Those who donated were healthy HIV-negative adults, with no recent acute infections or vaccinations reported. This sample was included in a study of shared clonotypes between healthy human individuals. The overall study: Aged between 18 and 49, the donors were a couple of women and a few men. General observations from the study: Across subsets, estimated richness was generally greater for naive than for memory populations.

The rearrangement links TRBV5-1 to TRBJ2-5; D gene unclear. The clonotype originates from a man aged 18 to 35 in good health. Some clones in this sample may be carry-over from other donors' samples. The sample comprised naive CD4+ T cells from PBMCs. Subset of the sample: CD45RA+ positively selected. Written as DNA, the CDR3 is TGCGCCAGCACCCAAAGTCCGGACGGACGGGAGACCCAGTACTTC. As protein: CASTQSPDGRETQYF.